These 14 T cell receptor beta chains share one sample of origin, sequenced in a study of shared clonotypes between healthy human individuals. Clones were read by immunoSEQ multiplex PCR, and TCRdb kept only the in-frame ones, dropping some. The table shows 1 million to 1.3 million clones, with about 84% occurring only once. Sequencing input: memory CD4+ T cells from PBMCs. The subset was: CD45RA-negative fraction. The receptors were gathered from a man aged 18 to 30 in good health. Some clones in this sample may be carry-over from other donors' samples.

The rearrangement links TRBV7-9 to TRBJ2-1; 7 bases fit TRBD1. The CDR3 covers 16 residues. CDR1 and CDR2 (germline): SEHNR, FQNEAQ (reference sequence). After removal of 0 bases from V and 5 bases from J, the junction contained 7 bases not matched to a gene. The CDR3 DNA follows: TGTGCCAGCAGCTTAGCGCTGAGGGGGCGGGACAATGAGCAGTTCTTC. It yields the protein CASSLALRGRDNEQFF.

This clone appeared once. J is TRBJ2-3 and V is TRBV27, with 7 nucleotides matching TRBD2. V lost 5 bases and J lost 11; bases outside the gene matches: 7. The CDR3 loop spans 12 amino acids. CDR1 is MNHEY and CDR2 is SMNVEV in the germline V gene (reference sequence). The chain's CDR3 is CASSPMGGKQYF. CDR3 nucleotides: TGTGCCAGCAGTCCGATGGGGGGGAAGCAGTATTTT.

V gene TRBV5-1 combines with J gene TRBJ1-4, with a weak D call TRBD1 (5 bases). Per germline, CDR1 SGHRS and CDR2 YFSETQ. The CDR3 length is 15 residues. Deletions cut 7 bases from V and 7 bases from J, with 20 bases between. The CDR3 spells CASRTGPLNGEKLFF. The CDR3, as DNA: TGCGCCAGCCGGACGGGGCCACTCAACGGTGAAAAACTGTTTTTT.

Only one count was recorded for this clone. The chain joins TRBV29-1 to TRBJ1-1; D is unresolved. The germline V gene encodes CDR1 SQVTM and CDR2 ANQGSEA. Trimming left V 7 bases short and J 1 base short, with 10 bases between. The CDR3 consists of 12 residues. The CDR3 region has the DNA TGCAGCGGTCGACACCCGAACACTGAAGCTTTCTTT. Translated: CSGRHPNTEAFF.

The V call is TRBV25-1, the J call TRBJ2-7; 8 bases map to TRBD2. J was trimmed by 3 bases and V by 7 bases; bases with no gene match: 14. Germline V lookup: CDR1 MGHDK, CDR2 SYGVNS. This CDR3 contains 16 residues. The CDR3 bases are TGTGCCAGCACCTCAGGAGGGTTAGCGGGAATCTACGAGCAGTACTTC. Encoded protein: CASTSGGLAGIYEQYF.

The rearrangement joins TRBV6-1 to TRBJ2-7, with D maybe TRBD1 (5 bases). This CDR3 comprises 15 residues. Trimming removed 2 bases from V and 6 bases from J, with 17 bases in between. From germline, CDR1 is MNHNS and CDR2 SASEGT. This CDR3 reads CASSELVGVPSEQYF. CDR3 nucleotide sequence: TGTGCCAGCAGTGAACTGGTAGGGGTACCTTCCGAGCAGTACTTC.

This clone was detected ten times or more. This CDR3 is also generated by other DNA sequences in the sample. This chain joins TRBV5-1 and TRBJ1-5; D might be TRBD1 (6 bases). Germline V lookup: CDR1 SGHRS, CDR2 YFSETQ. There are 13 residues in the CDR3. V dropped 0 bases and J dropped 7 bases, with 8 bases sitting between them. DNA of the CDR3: TGCGCCAGCAGCTTGGATGGGGGCCAGCCCCAGCATTTT. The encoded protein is CASSLDGGQPQHF.

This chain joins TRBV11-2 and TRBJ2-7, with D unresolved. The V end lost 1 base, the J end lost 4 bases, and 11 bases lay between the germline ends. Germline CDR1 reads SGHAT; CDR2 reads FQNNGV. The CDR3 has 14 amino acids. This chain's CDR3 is CASSLVYRQYEQYF. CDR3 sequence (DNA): TGTGCCAGCAGCTTAGTATACCGGCAATACGAGCAGTACTTC.

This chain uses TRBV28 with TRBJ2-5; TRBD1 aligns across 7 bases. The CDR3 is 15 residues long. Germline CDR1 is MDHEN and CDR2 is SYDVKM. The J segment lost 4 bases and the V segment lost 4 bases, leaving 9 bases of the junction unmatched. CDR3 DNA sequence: TGTGCCAGCAGTTCCCCCGGGACAGAGAGAGAGACCCAGTACTTC. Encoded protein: CASSSPGTERETQYF.

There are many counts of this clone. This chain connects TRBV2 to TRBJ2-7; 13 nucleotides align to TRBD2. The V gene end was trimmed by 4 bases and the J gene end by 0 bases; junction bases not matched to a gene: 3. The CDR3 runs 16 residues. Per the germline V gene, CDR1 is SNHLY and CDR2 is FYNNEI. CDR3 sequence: CASSVTSGRTSYEQYF. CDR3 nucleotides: TGTGCCAGCAGTGTGACTAGCGGGAGGACCTCCTACGAGCAGTACTTC.

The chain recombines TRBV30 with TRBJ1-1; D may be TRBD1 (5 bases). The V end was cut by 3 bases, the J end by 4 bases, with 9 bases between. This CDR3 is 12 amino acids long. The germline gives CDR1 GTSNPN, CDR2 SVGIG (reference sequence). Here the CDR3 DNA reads TGTGCCTGGAGGGGGGAGGGCACTGAAGCTTTCTTT. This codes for CAWRGEGTEAFF.

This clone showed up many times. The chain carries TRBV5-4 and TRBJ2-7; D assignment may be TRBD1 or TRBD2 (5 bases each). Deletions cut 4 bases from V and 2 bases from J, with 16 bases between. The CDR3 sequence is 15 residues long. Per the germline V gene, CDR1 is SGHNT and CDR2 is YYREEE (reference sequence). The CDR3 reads CASSRDWDGAYEQYF. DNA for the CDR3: TGTGCCAGCAGCCGAGACTGGGACGGGGCCTACGAGCAGTACTTC.

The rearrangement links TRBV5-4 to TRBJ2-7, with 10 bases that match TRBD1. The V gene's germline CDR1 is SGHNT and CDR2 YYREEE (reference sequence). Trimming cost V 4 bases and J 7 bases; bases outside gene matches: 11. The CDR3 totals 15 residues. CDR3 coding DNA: TGTGCCAGCAGCCCACCGGGGACAGGGGACGGGGAGCAGTACTTC. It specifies CASSPPGTGDGEQYF.

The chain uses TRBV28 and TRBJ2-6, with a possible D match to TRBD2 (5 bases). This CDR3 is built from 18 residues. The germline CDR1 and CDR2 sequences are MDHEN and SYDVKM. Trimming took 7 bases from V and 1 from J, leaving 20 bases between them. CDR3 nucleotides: TGTGCCAGCACCGCTGGGCGGGTCTCTAGGTCTGGGGCCAACGTCCTGACTTTC. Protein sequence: CASTAGRVSRSGANVLTF.